This TCR beta chain is from a study of T cell responses to AZD1222 COVID-19 vaccine. TCRdb keeps only in-frame clones here, not all; method: immunoSEQ multiplex PCR. The table lists around 160,000 clones, roughly 90% of them singletons. General study results and limits: The sample set comprised mostly white British donors with more females, and clonal diversity was possibly underestimated. Unmutated variant regions are reportedly the target of nearly half of TCRs that are spike-specific.

Trimming pared 0 bases from V and 3 bases from J, leaving 9 bases between. Germline V CDR1 and CDR2: MNHNS, SASEGT. This CDR3 is built from 15 residues. Details on this clone: Its specificity is unknown.

The chain links TRBV6-1 to TRBJ1-3, with D unresolved. Sequenced here: peripheral blood, sampled on day 0 of AZD1222 vaccination. This clonotype originated in an adult in good health. CDR3 amino acids: CASSEAGYSGNTIYF. The CDR3 DNA follows: TGTGCCAGCAGTGAAGCAGGGTATAGTGGAAACACCATATATTTT.